The 29 T cell receptor beta chains below all came from one sample that was sequenced in a study of cytomegalovirus exposure and HLA in healthy donors. Vbeta (60) and Jbeta (13) primers were used in the PCR. Here immunoSEQ multiplex PCR was the method, and the copy in TCRdb shows in-frame clones only, minus some. This repertoire shows over 150,000 clones, roughly 65% found once; its top ten account for 4% to 5.5%. The sequencing input was PBMCs. Source of these receptors: a woman aged 18-29 years in good health and CMV-seropositive.

This clone has only one observation. V gene TRBV19 combines with J gene TRBJ1-5; 7 positions match TRBD1. Germline-derived CDR1 and CDR2 are LNHDA and SQIVND (reference sequence). V shed 5 bases and J 1 base; nucleotides not matched to a gene: 2. CDR3 size: 14 residues. The chain's CDR3 is CASSARGSNQPQHF. The CDR3 DNA sequence: TGTGCCAGTAGTGCCAGGGGGAGCAATCAGCCCCAGCATTTT.

In the case of this clone: The same CDR3 is also encoded by other DNA sequences in this sample. The chain couples TRBV6-1 to TRBJ1-1; 7 bases are a match to TRBD1. After removal of 6 bases from V and 7 bases from J, the junction contained 2 bases not matched to a gene. Germline loops: CDR1 MNHNS, CDR2 SASEGT. The CDR3 covers 11 residues. CDR3 nucleotide sequence: TGTGCCAGCAGGTGGACAGGTGAAGCTTTCTTT. Translation: CASRWTGEAFF.

This rearrangement joins TRBV4-3 to TRBJ1-2; no firm D call. The CDR3 sequence is 15 residues long. With 0 bases removed from V and 2 bases from J, the gap between germline ends came to 10 bases. Germline-derived CDR1 and CDR2 are LGHNA and YSLEER. CDR3 sequence (DNA): TGCGCCAGCAGCCAAGATGGCAGTTTAAACTATGGCTACACCTTC. The encoded protein is CASSQDGSLNYGYTF.

The J gene is TRBJ2-1, the V gene TRBV7-8; maybe TRBD2 (6 bases). V lost 1 base, J lost 0 bases, and 10 bases lay in between. This CDR3 is 16 amino acids long. Germline V gene lookup returns CDR1 SGHVS and CDR2 FQNEAQ. The CDR3 is CASSLGDWSSYNEQFF. CDR3 bases: TGTGCCAGCAGCTTAGGGGACTGGAGCTCCTACAATGAGCAGTTCTTC.

This rearrangement joins TRBV7-3 to TRBJ2-6; TRBD1 agrees at 7 bases. With V trimmed by 2 bases and J by 0 bases, 10 bases remained unmatched. Germline V lookup: CDR1 SGHTA, CDR2 FQGTGA. The CDR3 consists of 19 residues. In DNA form, the CDR3 reads TGTGCCAGCAGCTTACTGCCCGGACAGGCTAGCTCTGGGGCCAACGTCCTGACTTTC. This translates into CASSLLPGQASSGANVLTF.

The J gene is TRBJ2-2, the V gene TRBV28; no clear D. Per germline, CDR1 MDHEN and CDR2 SYDVKM. The CDR3 has 14 residues. V lost 6 bases and J lost 4, with 12 bases in between. Here the CDR3 reads CASRWRSTTGELFF. Written as DNA, the CDR3 is TGTGCCAGCAGGTGGAGAAGTACCACCGGGGAGCTGTTTTTT.

This clone came up a few times. V gene TRBV19 combines with J gene TRBJ1-2, with D maybe TRBD1 (6 bases). The CDR3 consists of 15 residues. V was pared by 3 bases and J by 8 bases, with 19 bases between. Per germline, CDR1 LNHDA and CDR2 SQIVND (reference sequence). The CDR3 DNA reads TGTGCCAGTAGTATGACACAGGGTTTACGAGGCGGCTACACCTTC. The encoded protein is CASSMTQGLRGGYTF.

This clone was observed a few times. The rearrangement joins TRBV19 to TRBJ1-5; the match to TRBD1 covers 10 bases. The CDR3 runs 16 residues. Germline values: CDR1 LNHDA, CDR2 SQIVND (reference sequence). The ends lost 3 bases at V and 7 bases at J; junction bases unmatched: 9. The CDR3 bases are TGTGCCAGTAGTATTTACGGGACAGGGGCACGGCAGCCCCAGCATTTT. Translating it yields CASSIYGTGARQPQHF.

V is TRBV5-8 and J is TRBJ2-5, with 15 positions matching TRBD2. This CDR3 comprises 16 residues. In germline, CDR1 is SGHTS, CDR2 YDEGEE. V lost 4 bases, J lost 5 bases, and 6 bases stayed unmatched. CDR3 protein: CASSPGTSGGLETQYF. In DNA form, the CDR3 reads TGTGCCAGCAGCCCGGGGACTAGCGGGGGGCTGGAGACCCAGTACTTC.

A few counts support this clone. Other DNA sequences in the sample encode the same CDR3. CDR3 protein: CASSGETYEQYF. Written as DNA, the CDR3 is TGTGCCAGCTCAGGGGAGACCTACGAGCAGTACTTC. V and J are TRBV18 and TRBJ2-7; D may be TRBD2 (5 bases). V lost 5 bases to trimming and J lost 2 bases, with 7 bases between them. CDR1 is KGHSH and CDR2 is LQKENI in the germline V gene. The CDR3 is 12 residues long.

This clone has just a few counts. V is TRBV6-4 and J is TRBJ2-2; the D gene is possibly TRBD1 (6 bases). In germline, CDR1 is MRHNA, CDR2 SNTAGT. V dropped 6 bases and J dropped 3 bases, with 8 bases sitting between them. The CDR3 is made up of 13 amino acids. CDR3 nucleotide sequence: TGTGCCAGCAGACAGGGTGACACCGGGGAGCTGTTTTTT. Residues: CASRQGDTGELFF.

The chain has TRBV18 and TRBJ2-3; TRBD2 matches 8 bases. Trimming took 2 bases from V and 0 from J; bases not matched to a gene: 4. The CDR3 has 16 amino acids. The germline CDR1 and CDR2 sequences are KGHSH and LQKENI. CDR3 protein: CASSPLVAGSTDTQYF. The CDR3 nucleotides read TGTGCCAGCTCACCATTGGTAGCGGGGAGCACAGATACGCAGTATTTT.

This chain connects TRBV18 to TRBJ1-5; 8 bases line up with TRBD1. This CDR3 has 16 amino acids. The germline gives CDR1 KGHSH, CDR2 LQKENI. After removal of 2 bases from V and 4 bases from J, the junction contained 7 bases not matched to a gene. For the CDR3, the DNA is TGTGCCAGCTCACCATATCACGACAGGGGTAATCAGCCCCAGCATTTT. Translated, it gives CASSPYHDRGNQPQHF.

This sequence joins TRBV4-3 and TRBJ2-2, with D possibly TRBD2 on 6 matching bases. The CDR3 is 15 amino acids. Germline assignment: CDR1 LGHNA and CDR2 YSLEER. V lost 5 bases to trimming and J lost 2 bases, with 12 bases between them. CDR3 sequence reads: CASSVAEENTGELFF. In DNA form, the CDR3 reads TGCGCCAGCAGCGTAGCGGAAGAAAACACCGGGGAGCTGTTTTTT.

The chain recombines TRBV7-2 with TRBJ1-1; TRBD1 aligns across 7 bases. CDR1 is SGHTA, CDR2 FQGNSA, per germline. Losses at the gene ends were 4 bases for V and 2 bases for J; bases not matched to a gene: 4. This CDR3 contains 14 residues. CDR3 loop: CASSSGTVNTEAFF. The CDR3, as DNA: TGTGCCAGCAGCTCGGGGACAGTTAACACTGAAGCTTTCTTT. The variable domain in full, with the rest retrieved from reference TRBV7-2 and TRBJ1-1, is GAGVSQSPSNKVTEKGKDVELRCDPISGHTALYWYRQSLGQGLEFLIYFQGNSAPDKSGLPSDRFSAERTGGSVSTLTIQRTQQEDSAVYLCASSSGTVNTEAFFGQGTRLTVV.

This rearrangement joins TRBV5-1 to TRBJ2-1; 8 nucleotides match TRBD1. V shed 2 bases, J shed 4 bases, and the junction held 8 bases outside the gene matches. CDR3 size: 16 residues. Germline V gene sequence: CDR1 SGHRS, CDR2 YFSETQ. The CDR3 protein is CASSFEGQGPYNEQFF. For the CDR3, the DNA is TGCGCCAGCAGCTTTGAAGGACAGGGACCATACAATGAGCAGTTCTTC.

The rearrangement links TRBV5-1 to TRBJ2-7, with a weak D call TRBD2 (6 bases). This CDR3 region has 15 residues. V gave up 4 bases and J gave up 3 bases, with 17 bases separating them. In germline, CDR1 is SGHRS, CDR2 YFSETQ. The DNA of the CDR3 is TGCGCCAGCAGCATAACCGGGACTCCTAACTACGAGCAGTACTTC. This codes for CASSITGTPNYEQYF. Full variable domain (remainder filled in from reference TRBV5-1 and TRBJ2-7): KAGVTQTPRYLIKTRGQQVTLSCSPISGHRSVSWYQQTPGQGLQFLFEYFSETQRNKGNFPGRFSGRQFSNSRSEMNVSTLELGDSALYLCASSITGTPNYEQYFGPGTRLTVT.

The chain uses TRBV21-1 and TRBJ2-1; TRBD1 reflects the table's D call only, with no check against the DNA. TRBV21-1 corresponds to a pseudogene. CDR3 size: 16 residues. CDR3 loop: CASSKGVGGSYNEQFF. In DNA, the CDR3 is TGTGCCAGCAGCAAAGGGGTAGGGGGTTCCTACAATGAGCAGTTCTTC.

The genes are TRBV6-5 and TRBJ1-1, with D possibly being TRBD1 (6 bases). There are 14 residues in the CDR3. CDR1 is MNHEY and CDR2 is SVGAGI in the germline V gene. Deletions cut 4 bases from V and 1 base from J, with 10 bases between. Here the CDR3 DNA reads TGTGCCAGCAGTTTTGACAGGCGGAACACTGAAGCTTTCTTT. Its protein is CASSFDRRNTEAFF.

This clone turned up a few times. The chain is built from TRBV19 and TRBJ2-2; the match to TRBD2 covers 14 bases. V gave up 4 bases and J gave up 5 bases; unmatched junction bases: 12. Germline loops: CDR1 LNHDA, CDR2 SQIVND (reference sequence). The CDR3 covers 19 residues. The chain's CDR3 is CASSSGLAGGPRRTGELFF. CDR3 sequence (DNA): TGTGCCAGTAGTAGTGGACTAGCGGGGGGACCGCGGAGGACCGGGGAGCTGTTTTTT.

The J gene is TRBJ1-2, the V gene TRBV4-1, with a possible D match to TRBD1 (6 bases). V lost 6 bases and J 8 bases, leaving 16 bases between the germline ends. The CDR3 is 13 amino acids. Germline assignment: CDR1 MGHRA and CDR2 YSYEKL. CDR3 in amino acids: CASSPLQGFGYTF. CDR3 nucleotides: TGCGCCAGCAGTCCCTTACAGGGTTTCGGCTACACCTTC.

This clone has more than one count but fewer than ten. The chain is built from TRBV11-2 and TRBJ2-3, with D possibly TRBD2 on 6 matching bases. CDR1 is SGHAT, CDR2 FQNNGV, per germline. Trimming took 5 bases from V and 6 from J, leaving 9 bases between them. The CDR3 has 12 residues. CDR3 protein: CASSHRGDTQYF. DNA for the CDR3: TGTGCCAGCAGCCACCGGGGGGATACGCAGTATTTT.

The chain has TRBV30 and TRBJ1-2; 9 bases align to TRBD1. Trimming removed 4 bases from V and 9 bases from J; junction bases left unmatched: 6. Germline CDR1 GTSNPN, CDR2 SVGIG (reference sequence). The CDR3 extends over 12 amino acids. The CDR3 bases are TGTGCCTGGATTGGGACAGGGAAGAGCTACACCTTC. Residues: CAWIGTGKSYTF. Filled out from reference TRBV30 and TRBJ1-2, the complete variable domain reads SQTIHQWPATLVQPVGSPLSLECTVEGTSNPNLYWYRQAAGRGLQLLFYSVGIGQISSEVPQNLSASRPQDRQFILSSKKLLLSDSGFYLCAWIGTGKSYTFGSGTRLTVV.

The V gene is TRBV10-1, the J gene TRBJ2-1; D is undetermined. This CDR3 spans 13 amino acids. Germline lookup yields CDR1 WNHNN and CDR2 SYGVQD (reference sequence). V was clipped by 3 bases and J by 6 bases, with 9 bases between them. CDR3 coding DNA: TGCGCCAGCAGTGACCCCCCCGGCAATGAGCAGTTCTTC. It yields the protein CASSDPPGNEQFF.

This chain links TRBV7-3 with TRBJ2-1; 12 nucleotides line up with TRBD2. The CDR3 loop spans 16 amino acids. Per germline, CDR1 SGHTA and CDR2 FQGTGA. V was pared by 0 bases and J by 6 bases, with 3 bases of the junction left unmatched. The CDR3 nucleotides are TGTGCCAGCAGCTTAACGCCGACTAGCGGGGGCAATGAGCAGTTCTTC. Amino acid sequence: CASSLTPTSGGNEQFF. The variable domain in full, completed from reference TRBV7-3 and TRBJ2-1, reads GAGVSQTPSNKVTEKGKYVELRCDPISGHTALYWYRQSLGQGPEFLIYFQGTGAADDSGLPNDRFFAVRPEGSVSTLKIQRTERGDSAVYLCASSLTPTSGGNEQFFGPGTRLTVL.

The J gene is TRBJ2-7, the V gene TRBV21-1; the table's D gene call, TRBD1, was not cross checked with the DNA. TRBV21-1 is termed a pseudogene. CDR3 length equals 16 residues. CDR3 in DNA: TGTGCCAGCAGCAAAGCGCTGACAGAAGCCACCTACGAGCAGTACTTC. It is translated as CASSKALTEATYEQYF.

This clone was seen more than once but under ten times. The chain combines TRBV5-6 with TRBJ2-5; D call uncertain. TRBJ2-7 explains the end of the DNA better; the J call may be wrong. This CDR3 is built from 14 residues. The germline gives CDR1 SGHDT, CDR2 YYEEEE. The DNA for the CDR3 is TGTGCCAGCAGCTTGAGTCAGGCCTCCTACGAGCAGTACTTC. Its translation: CASSLSQASYEQYF.

This chain joins TRBV5-1 and TRBJ2-4; D perhaps matches TRBD1 (6 bases). The CDR3 spans 15 residues. The V gene lost 6 bases and the J gene lost 3 bases, with 16 bases spanning the gap. Germline values: CDR1 SGHRS, CDR2 YFSETQ. The CDR3 loop reads CASTPVGAGKNIQYF. CDR3 DNA sequence: TGCGCCAGCACCCCGGTGGGGGCGGGCAAAAACATTCAGTACTTC.

This clone was detected only once. The V and J genes are TRBV7-6 and TRBJ2-2; TRBD2 is a possible D gene (5 bases). CDR3 length: 16 residues. Trimming removed 2 bases from V and 2 bases from J, with 12 bases in between. The germline gives CDR1 SGHVS, CDR2 FNYEAQ. CDR3 sequence: CASSLRSGVNTGELFF. Here the CDR3 DNA reads TGTGCCAGCAGCTTACGTTCCGGGGTTAACACCGGGGAGCTGTTTTTT.